These 4 T cell receptor beta chains originate from one sample sequenced in a study of blood T cell repertoires in COVID-19. Assay used: immunoSEQ multiplex PCR; TCRdb lists only in-frame clones, some missing. The data show about 200,000 clones, approximately 80% seen once. The sequenced sample was PBMCs or T cells enriched from blood (not recorded which). Receptors originate from a man aged 40-50 years who had recovered from COVID-19.

This chain joins TRBV30 and TRBJ2-5; a possible D gene is TRBD2 (6 bases). Trimming cost V 0 bases and J 5 bases, with 10 bases left between them. CDR1 is GTSNPN and CDR2 is SVGIG in the germline V gene (reference sequence). The CDR3 loop spans 13 amino acids. The CDR3 DNA reads TGTGCCTGGAGTGTACTGGGAGGTGAGACCCAGTACTTC. Translating it yields CAWSVLGGETQYF. The full variable domain, completed using reference TRBV30 and TRBJ2-5, is SQTIHQWPATLVQPVGSPLSLECTVEGTSNPNLYWYRQAAGRGLQLLFYSVGIGQISSEVPQNLSASRPQDRQFILSSKKLLLSDSGFYLCAWSVLGGETQYFGPGTRLLVL.

V gene TRBV5-6 combines with J gene TRBJ1-1; perhaps TRBD1 as D (6 bases). V lost 1 base to trimming and J lost 2 bases, with 9 bases between them. Germline CDR1 reads SGHDT; CDR2 reads YYEEEE. This CDR3 is built from 14 residues. The DNA for the CDR3 is TGTGCCAGCAGCTTGACAGGGCTTAACACTGAAGCTTTCTTT. It translates to CASSLTGLNTEAFF. The full variable domain, its missing parts supplied by reference TRBV5-6 and TRBJ1-1, is DAGVTQSPTHLIKTRGQQVTLRCSPKSGHDTVSWYQQALGQGPQFIFQYYEEEERQRGNFPDRFSGHQFPNYSSELNVNALLLGDSALYLCASSLTGLNTEAFFGQGTRLTVV.

V and J are TRBV18 and TRBJ1-5; 9 bases are a match to TRBD1. V lost 6 bases and J lost 10; bases outside the gene matches: 16. Germline V gene data show CDR1 as KGHSH and CDR2 as LQKENI. This CDR3 is built from 16 residues. This CDR3 is CASSFRAGQGSRPQHF. In DNA form, the CDR3 reads TGTGCCAGCTCGTTCAGAGCGGGACAGGGTTCTCGACCCCAGCATTTT.

In its sample, this clone was seen many times. The chain recombines TRBV6-5 with TRBJ2-7; tentatively, D is TRBD2 (6 bases). The germline V gene encodes CDR1 MNHEY and CDR2 SVGAGI. This CDR3 contains 14 residues. Trimming cost V 0 bases and J 6 bases, with 12 bases left between them. Here the CDR3 reads CASSYSTRGAEQYF. CDR3 nucleotide sequence: TGTGCCAGCAGTTACTCGACGCGCGGGGCCGAGCAGTACTTC.